This is a list of T cell receptor beta chains from one sample in a study of T cell clones after liver transplantation. The repertoire was sequenced with immunoSEQ multiplex PCR; TCRdb's copy has only in-frame clones and lacks some. The sample gives roughly 4,800 clones, more than 20% of which show up once; about 14% is in the top ten. These receptors have no identified antigens. The material sequenced was CD4+ T cells from cultured PBMCs. These receptors all stem from a human patient who received a liver transplant. Some of the T cells might come from the graft donor. Each CDR3 is given with its conserved first and last residue. The order of the fields is D gene, V gene, J gene, clone size, CDR3 protein, CDR3 DNA. D genes are given only for firm matches. The size of a clone is reported for some rows only, either as once, few or many, or as a class for expanded clones.

TRBD1,TRBV5-1,TRBJ2-7,.,CASSFRDRGDEQYF,TGCGCCAGCAGCTTCCGAGACAGGGGAGACGAGCAGTACTTC
.,TRBV7-1,TRBJ1-2,few,CASSLESEASGYTF,TGTGCCAGCAGCTTGGAGAGCGAGGCGAGTGGCTACACCTTC
.,TRBV7-9,TRBJ1-4,few,CASSLSGERRGKLFF,TGTGCCAGCAGCTTATCAGGGGAAAGGCGTGGGAAACTGTTTTTT
TRBD1,TRBV5-5,TRBJ1-4,medium-sized,CASSWDLTGVGEKLFF,TGTGCCAGCAGCTGGGACTTGACAGGGGTCGGCGAAAAACTGTTTTTT
.,TRBV11-2,TRBJ2-1,medium-sized,CASSLASGVDEQFF,TGTGCCAGCAGCTTGGCCTCGGGCGTCGATGAGCAGTTCTTC
.,TRBV19,TRBJ2-3,few,CPSRGSGRTYTDPQYF,TGTCCCAGTAGGGGGTCTGGCAGGACTTACACAGATCCGCAGTATTTT
TRBD2,TRBV7-2,TRBJ2-1,medium-sized,CASSPLAGGSNEQFF,TGTGCCAGCAGCCCCCTAGCGGGGGGTTCCAATGAGCAGTTCTTC
.,TRBV7-2,TRBJ2-1,few,CASSFSSSMDEQFF,TGTGCCAGCAGCTTTTCTAGTTCGATGGATGAGCAGTTCTTC
.,TRBV4-1,TRBJ2-2,medium-sized,CASSQDSSGGGELFF,TGCGCCAGCAGCCAAGACAGCTCCGGGGGAGGGGAGCTGTTTTTT
.,TRBV4-1,TRBJ1-2,.,CASSQDDSYGYTF,TGCGCCAGCAGCCAAGACGACAGCTATGGCTACACCTTC
TRBD2,TRBV7-3,TRBJ2-5,few,CASSPLAGGTETQYF,TGTGCCAGCAGCCCCTTAGCGGGGGGGACGGAGACCCAGTACTTC
.,TRBV5-5,TRBJ1-6,.,CASSLGGENSPLHF,TGTGCCAGCAGCTTGGGGGGCGAGAATTCACCCCTCCACTTT
TRBD1,TRBV6-1,TRBJ2-2,few,CASRRTGANTGELFF,TGTGCCAGCAGGAGGACAGGGGCGAACACCGGGGAGCTGTTTTTT
.,TRBV7-2,TRBJ1-5,medium-sized,CASSLRGNQPQHF,TGTGCCAGCAGTCTACGGGGCAATCAGCCCCAGCATTTT
.,TRBV5-1,TRBJ1-4,.,CASSLSVGGNEKLFF,TGCGCCAGCAGCTTGTCGGTGGGGGGTAATGAAAAACTGTTTTTT
.,TRBV1,TRBJ1-5,few,CASSQGHRDSNQPQHF,TGCGCCAGCAGCCAAGGGCACCGGGACAGCAATCAGCCCCAGCATTTT
TRBD1,TRBV7-6,TRBJ2-2,few,CASSLGGQGTGELFF,TGTGCCAGCAGCTTAGGAGGACAGGGAACCGGGGAGCTGTTTTTT
TRBD1,TRBV4-2,TRBJ2-1,.,CASSFGQASDEQFF,TGTGCCAGCAGCTTCGGACAGGCCTCCGATGAGCAGTTCTTC
.,TRBV2,TRBJ2-7,few,CASSLEAPVFYEQYF,TGTGCCAGCAGCCTAGAAGCCCCCGTTTTCTACGAGCAGTACTTC
.,TRBV2,TRBJ2-7,.,CASRVDRPGSYEQYF,TGTGCCAGCAGGGTGGACAGACCAGGCTCCTACGAGCAGTACTTC
.,TRBV21-1,TRBJ1-1,.,CASRTVVANTIRTEAFF,TGTGCCAGCAGGACCGTGGTAGCTAACACAATTCGCACTGAAGCTTTCTTT
.,TRBV10-3,TRBJ2-2,.,CAISESLGSGELFF,TGTGCCATCAGTGAGTCACTGGGTAGCGGGGAGCTGTTTTTT
.,TRBV28,TRBJ1-4,.,CASSTGPREKLFF,TGTGCCAGCAGTACCGGGCCACGTGAAAAACTGTTTTTT
TRBD1,TRBV6-5,TRBJ2-7,.,CASSSGQGVSYEQYF,TGTGCCAGCAGTTCCGGACAGGGGGTGTCCTACGAGCAGTACTTC
.,TRBV20-1,TRBJ2-7,.,CSASSGYEQYF,TGCAGTGCTAGTTCGGGCTACGAGCAGTACTTC
.,TRBV5-6,TRBJ1-6,.,CASSPTGFPGIHSPLHF,TGTGCCAGCAGCCCAACGGGGTTTCCGGGGATCCATTCACCCCTCCACTTT